This T cell receptor (beta chain) is from a study of blood T cell repertoires in COVID-19 (dated by TCRdb to 2020 to 2021). Broadly, across the study: Samples covering the acute and convalescent phases of COVID-19 were provided by collaborators in the United States, Italy and Spain. The prospective study material was composed of cDNA or gDNA derived from T cells, B-cell-depleted T cells, or PBMCs. Where HLA class I and class II types were available, the types were taken from metadata supplied by the sample provider, not from assay-based typing. The repertoires were released in a freely available public database intended as a resource for research on the immune response to SARS-CoV-2. Samples came from the ongoing ImmuneRACE study (first 160 participants) plus 1,254 subjects from 6 global collaborators. Sample metadata almost always included a de-identified subject ID, COVID-19 status, age in years and sex. The dataset comprised deeply sampled blood TCRbeta repertoires from subjects exposed to, actively infected with, or recovered from COVID-19.

Remarks on this clone: Its cognate antigen has yet to be identified. No base quality information exists; no much larger clone differs at one position.

What the research found in general, with its limitations: How much clinical and demographic metadata was included differed by source and by participant, and the metadata was provided uncurated.

TCRbeta CDR3 regions were amplified from genomic DNA by means of the immunoSEQ Assay, a bias-controlled multiplex PCR. The original methods were these. The number of nucleated cells in each sample was estimated from the amplification of reference gene primers within the assay. Sequence reads were collapsed and filtered to measure the absolute abundance of every unique TCRbeta CDR3 rearrangement. For each sample, productive Simpson clonality was calculated as the square root of Simpson's diversity index over productive rearrangements. TCRdb provides this immuneACCESS table in a form limited to in-frame rearrangements. Some clones are lacking; in checked studies, under half of them reflect an unresolved V gene, and why the rest are absent is not known. The V and J calls and clone size were taken over from that table, and D and trimming were inferred from the DNA. The sample table contains tens of thousands of clones; only one count was recorded for around 86% of them. The top ten clonotypes cover roughly 5% of the sample.

Each collaborating institution followed its own protocols to collect whole blood in K2EDTA tubes. For TCRbeta analysis, collaborator samples were shipped as frozen whole blood, as isolated PBMCs, or as DNA extracted from either sample type. The CDR3 starts with the cysteine, ends with the phenylalanine, and has 12 residues. Only CDR3 DNA is held: 36 bases, read in frame from base 1. The germline ends are 3 bases apart after V is trimmed by 1 base and J by 6 bases. For CDR1 and CDR2, the germline V gene (reference sequence) lists LGHDT and YNNKEL. This sequence was found in a woman of 80 years or more with acute or convalescent COVID-19. The sequenced sample consisted of peripheral blood. The chain is made from TRBV3-1 (or the pseudogene TRBV3-2) and TRBJ2-2, with no confident D gene call. The DNA sequence follows: TGTGCCAGCAGCCAAGGGCCCGGGGAGCTGTTTTTT. The resulting protein is CASSQGPGELFF.